This T cell receptor (beta chain) was sequenced in a study of persistence of HIV-infected CD4 T cells. Study details: Up to roughly 180 mL blood was drawn at multiple time points; two donors had single-time leukapheresis. A larger, less memory-rich fraction responded to anti-CD3/anti-CD28 beads than to antigen. The study, taken as a whole, reports: CMV- and Gag-responding cells had lower TCRbeta richness than CD3/CD28-responding cells.

Nonspecific anti-CD3/anti-CD28 bead stimulation represents the broad CD4+ T cell repertoire. Responding CD4+ T cells were sorted by upregulation of both CD40 ligand and CD69. As to this clone: Its cognate antigen is unknown.

The libraries were made with immunoSEQ version 4 in survey mode. Each sample used up to 1 ug genomic DNA diluted to approximately 9.2 ng/uL. The data were produced by immunoSEQ multiplex PCR, yet TCRdb's version contains in-frame clones alone and is incomplete. The sample carries 37,000 or so clones, roughly 89% recorded once. Trimming pared 6 bases from V and 3 bases from J, leaving 14 bases between. The germline CDR1 and CDR2 sequences are KGHSH and LQKENI. This CDR3 comprises 14 residues. The chain is built from TRBV18 and TRBJ2-5; D is ambiguous. This specimen consisted of CD4+ T cells sorted from PBMCs after roughly 18-hour stimulation, obtained from a patient who received antiretroviral therapy. The clonotype comes from an adult man with HIV who was CMV-seropositive. CDR3 coding DNA: TGTGCCAGCTCTCACCGGGCCACCGAAGAGACCCAGTACTTC. Its translation: CASSHRATEETQYF.